The next 21 T cell receptor beta chains were all read from a single sample in a study of T cells expressing NK-cell markers. Reanalyzing the 5' RACE reads, TCRdb keeps one entry per CDR3 protein, without DNA. This sample's table reports 130,000 to 150,000 distinct CDR3 sequences. Sequenced input: blood T cells: a sorted CD56 or NKG2C T cell subset, CD4+ or CD8+ T cells, or bulk PBMC T cells (not recorded which). The receptors derive from a man between 18 and 29 years old in good health.

V is TRBV12-3 or TRBV12-4 and J is TRBJ1-2. The CDR3 spans 14 residues. CDR3 amino acids: CASSSVGSGYGYTF.

The V gene is TRBV29-1, the J gene TRBJ2-1; the TCRdb call, TRBD2, lacks DNA for checking. CDR3 length: 16 residues. The germline CDR1 and CDR2 sequences are SQVTM and ANQGSEA. CDR3: CSVEDPGLAGVNEQFF.

The V gene is TRBV7-6, the J gene TRBJ1-5; TCRdb selects TRBD1, and the lack of DNA leaves this call unchecked. Germline assignment: CDR1 SGHVS and CDR2 FNYEAQ. The CDR3 is 14 residues long. The CDR3 here is CASSLGAGEQPQHF.

The rearrangement uses TRBV6-2 or TRBV6-3 and TRBJ2-1; TCRdb indicates TRBD1, and absent DNA this call remains unverified. The CDR3 extends over 14 amino acids. Germline CDR1 and CDR2: MNHEY and SVGEGT. This CDR3 is CASSYPGTGGEQFF.

This chain joins TRBV5-4 and TRBJ2-3; TCRdb names TRBD1, which stays unverified in the absence of DNA. This CDR3 region has 15 residues. Germline loops: CDR1 SGHNT, CDR2 YYREEE (reference sequence). The CDR3 protein is CASSLDPHPPDTQYF.

The J gene is TRBJ1-6, the V gene TRBV7-9; TCRdb reports TRBD1, a call that lacks DNA to check it against. The germline V gene has CDR1 SEHNR and CDR2 FQNEAQ (reference sequence). CDR3 length: 16 residues. This chain's CDR3 is CASSFRGLTGNSPLHF. Full variable domain (missing parts from reference TRBV7-9 and TRBJ1-6): DTGVSQNPRHKITKRGQNVTFRCDPISEHNRLYWYRQTLGQGPEFLTYFQNEAQLEKSRLLSDRFSAERPKGSFSTLEIQRTEQGDSAMYLCASSFRGLTGNSPLHFGNGTRLTVT.

The CDR3 loop reads CASSFKDPRTDTQYF. The rearrangement joins TRBV27 to TRBJ2-3. Germline CDR1 is MNHEY and CDR2 is SMNVEV (reference sequence). This CDR3 is 15 amino acids long.

The rearrangement uses TRBV5-5 and TRBJ1-2. Per the germline V gene, CDR1 is SGHKS and CDR2 is YYEKEE (reference sequence). There are 15 residues in the CDR3. The CDR3 region is CASSLDAYTTDGYTF.

The chain recombines TRBV5-1 with TRBJ2-1; the D gene TCRdb calls, TRBD1, cannot be checked with no DNA. Germline lookup yields CDR1 SGHRS and CDR2 YFSETQ. The CDR3 extends over 13 amino acids. CDR3 region: CASTTGYPNEQFF.

This clonotype registers medium-sized (0.01 to 0.1%) by frequency. This chain's CDR3 is CASSPGGGYNEQFF. The chain uses TRBV7-7 and TRBJ2-1; absent DNA, TCRdb's TRBD1 call cannot be checked. This CDR3 is built from 14 residues. The germline gives CDR1 SSHAT, CDR2 FNYEAQ (reference sequence).

V usage is TRBV7-9 and J usage is TRBJ2-7; there is no DNA to check the TCRdb D call of TRBD1. Germline loops: CDR1 SEHNR, CDR2 FQNEAQ (reference sequence). The CDR3 sequence is 15 residues long. CDR3 residues: CASSSIQGLPYEQYF.

The V and J genes are TRBV7-9 and TRBJ2-7; the TCRdb D gene call, TRBD1, has no DNA to confirm it. Germline CDR1 and CDR2: SEHNR and FQNEAQ (reference sequence). The CDR3 extends over 12 amino acids. This chain's CDR3 is CALQGGGYEQYF.

The rearrangement uses TRBV7-2 and TRBJ1-1. The CDR3 covers 15 residues. Per the germline V gene, CDR1 is SGHTA and CDR2 is FQGNSA. CDR3 in amino acids: CASSPRGTRLPEAFF.

The chain is built from TRBV7-9 and TRBJ2-1; the D call of TRBD1 rests on TCRdb alone, since no DNA is present to check it. The CDR3 is 17 amino acids. Germline V CDR1 and CDR2: SEHNR, FQNEAQ (reference sequence). The CDR3 region is CASRPPSVGFVLDEQFF.

The chain carries TRBV4-1 and TRBJ2-3; TCRdb names TRBD1, which stays unverified in the absence of DNA. The CDR3 sequence is 15 residues long. Germline CDR1 reads MGHRA; CDR2 reads YSYEKL. CDR3 region: CASSVQGASTDTQYF.

V usage is TRBV27 and J usage is TRBJ2-3. The germline gives CDR1 MNHEY, CDR2 SMNVEV (reference sequence). The CDR3 sequence is 13 residues long. CDR3 amino acids: CASSQTLTDTQYF.

The gene calls are TRBV12-3 or TRBV12-4 and TRBJ2-7; TCRdb selects TRBD2, and the lack of DNA leaves this call unchecked. The CDR3 length is 14 residues. This CDR3 reads CASSVSGREGEQYF.

This chain's CDR3 is CASSLGERTQYF. This chain uses TRBV6-2 or TRBV6-3 with TRBJ2-5. CDR3 size: 12 residues. Germline CDR1 is MNHEY and CDR2 is SVGEGT.

The chain is built from TRBV29-1 and TRBJ1-5. Germline CDR1 SQVTM, CDR2 ANQGSEA. This CDR3 comprises 15 residues. CDR3 sequence reads: CSVERTANSNQPQHF.

The chain uses TRBV12-3 or TRBV12-4 and TRBJ2-3; the D call of TRBD2 rests on TCRdb alone, since no DNA is present to check it. CDR3 length equals 16 residues. The CDR3 sequence: CASSSLSGTTGYTQYF.

The chain has TRBV20-1 and TRBJ2-2. The CDR3 is made up of 13 amino acids. Per the germline V gene, CDR1 is DFQATT and CDR2 is SNEGSKA (reference sequence). CDR3 in amino acids: CSARNGEIGELFF.